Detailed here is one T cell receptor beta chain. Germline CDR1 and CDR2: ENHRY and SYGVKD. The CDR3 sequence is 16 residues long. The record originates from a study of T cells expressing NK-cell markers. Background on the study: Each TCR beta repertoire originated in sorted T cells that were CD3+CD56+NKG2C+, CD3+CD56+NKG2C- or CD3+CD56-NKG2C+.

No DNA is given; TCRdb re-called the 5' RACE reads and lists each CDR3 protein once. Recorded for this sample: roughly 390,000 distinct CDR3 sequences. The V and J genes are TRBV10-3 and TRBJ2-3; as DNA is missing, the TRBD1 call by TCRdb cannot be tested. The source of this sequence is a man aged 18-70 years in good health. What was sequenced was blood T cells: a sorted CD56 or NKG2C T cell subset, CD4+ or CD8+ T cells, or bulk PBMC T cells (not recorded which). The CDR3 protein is CAIRPAGGRPRDTQYF.